A single count supports the clone carrying this T cell receptor beta chain. This CDR3 has 16 amino acids. V was pared by 4 bases and J by 2 bases, with 18 bases between. The germline gives CDR1 SGDLS, CDR2 YYNGEE. The PCR was carried out with 60 Vbeta primers and 13 Jbeta primers. The protocol was immunoSEQ multiplex PCR, while the TCRdb copy is restricted to in-frame clones and leaves out a portion. The table has some 200,000 clones, about 79% seen once. This record belongs to a study of cytomegalovirus exposure and HLA in healthy donors. This sequence joins TRBV9 and TRBJ2-5, with TRBD1 as a possible D gene (6 bases). The TCR was taken from a woman in her forties or fifties in good health and CMV-seronegative. The material sequenced was PBMCs. CDR3 sequence reads: CASSLGTQKGQETQYF. The CDR3 DNA sequence: TGTGCCAGCAGCTTAGGGACACAAAAAGGGCAAGAGACCCAGTACTTC.